Listed below are T cell receptor beta chains from one sample, sequenced in a study of cytomegalovirus exposure and HLA in healthy donors. Clones were read by immunoSEQ multiplex PCR, and TCRdb kept only the in-frame ones, dropping some. Among about 150,000 clones listed, around 66% were seen once. Specimen: PBMCs. These receptors were obtained from an older woman in good health and CMV-seronegative. Both conserved end residues are part of each CDR3. D genes are given only for firm matches. The listing skips clone size in some rows; elsewhere it reads once, few, many or a size class.

j_gene: TRBJ2-7
v_gene: TRBV28
abundance: NA
d_gene: TRBD2
CDR3nt: TGTGCCAGCAGTTTATTTGCGGGAGGGGGCACCTACGAGCAGTACTTC
CDR3aa: CASSLFAGGGTYEQYF

j_gene: TRBJ2-3
v_gene: TRBV7-2
abundance: NA
d_gene: TRBD2
CDR3nt: TGTGCCAGCAGCGACACTAGCGGAGTCACAGATACGCAGTATTTT
CDR3aa: CASSDTSGVTDTQYF

j_gene: TRBJ2-1
v_gene: TRBV2
abundance: few
d_gene: TRBD2
CDR3nt: TGTGCCAGCAGCGGGACTAGCGGGAGCTCCTACAATGAGCAGTTCTTC
CDR3aa: CASSGTSGSSYNEQFF

j_gene: TRBJ2-2
v_gene: TRBV19
abundance: NA
d_gene: TRBD1
CDR3nt: TGTGCCAGTAGTAGCCGACAGGGGGCTGCACAGCGGGGTGCCGGGGAGCTGTTTTTT
CDR3aa: CASSSRQGAAQRGAGELFF

j_gene: TRBJ2-7
v_gene: TRBV13
abundance: NA
d_gene: TRBD2
CDR3nt: TGTGCCAGCAGCTTAAGGGCTAGCGGGGGGTACGAGCAGTACTTC
CDR3aa: CASSLRASGGYEQYF

j_gene: TRBJ2-3
v_gene: TRBV4-1
abundance: NA
d_gene: NA
CDR3nt: TGCGCCAGCAGCCAGAAAGTAACTAGCACAGATACGCAGTATTTT
CDR3aa: CASSQKVTSTDTQYF

j_gene: TRBJ2-1
v_gene: TRBV4-3
abundance: NA
d_gene: TRBD1
CDR3nt: TGCGCCAGCAGCCGCCAGACAGGGGGCTTTGATGAGCAGTTCTTC
CDR3aa: CASSRQTGGFDEQFF

j_gene: TRBJ2-5
v_gene: TRBV7-3
abundance: NA
d_gene: NA
CDR3nt: TGTGCCAGCAGCCCCTATAACCAAGAGACCCAGTACTTC
CDR3aa: CASSPYNQETQYF

j_gene: TRBJ1-2
v_gene: TRBV5-5
abundance: few
d_gene: NA
CDR3nt: TGTGCCAGCAGCTTGGAAGGGGTGGGGAACTATGGCTACACCTTC
CDR3aa: CASSLEGVGNYGYTF

j_gene: TRBJ2-3
v_gene: TRBV19
abundance: NA
d_gene: TRBD2
CDR3nt: TGTGCCAGTAGCCCGGGACTAGCCCCAGATACGCAGTATTTT
CDR3aa: CASSPGLAPDTQYF

j_gene: TRBJ2-3
v_gene: TRBV7-2
abundance: NA
d_gene: NA
CDR3nt: TGTGCCAGCAGCTTAGATCGCGCTACGCAGTATTTT
CDR3aa: CASSLDRATQYF

j_gene: TRBJ2-7
v_gene: TRBV27
abundance: NA
d_gene: TRBD1
CDR3nt: TGTGCCAGCAGGGACGCCGGGACAGGGATCTACGAGCAGTACTTC
CDR3aa: CASRDAGTGIYEQYF

j_gene: TRBJ2-5
v_gene: TRBV5-1
abundance: NA
d_gene: NA
CDR3nt: TGCGCCAGCAGCTCGACGCTAGCGAGGGGCCAAGAGACCCAGTACTTC
CDR3aa: CASSSTLARGQETQYF

j_gene: TRBJ1-2
v_gene: TRBV19
abundance: few
d_gene: TRBD1
CDR3nt: TGTGCCAGTAGTAGTCGACAGGGGGATGTCTATGGCTACACCTTC
CDR3aa: CASSSRQGDVYGYTF

j_gene: TRBJ2-3
v_gene: TRBV7-9
abundance: NA
d_gene: NA
CDR3nt: TGTGCCAGCAGCTTGTCCCTACCAGATACGCAGTATTTT
CDR3aa: CASSLSLPDTQYF

j_gene: TRBJ2-6
v_gene: TRBV5-1
abundance: few
d_gene: NA
CDR3nt: TGCGCCAGCAGCTCCACAGGGTCTGGGGCCAACGTCCTGACTTTC
CDR3aa: CASSSTGSGANVLTF

j_gene: TRBJ1-5
v_gene: TRBV5-4
abundance: NA
d_gene: NA
CDR3nt: TGTGCCAGCAGCACGAGTCGCAGGGTACCGGGCCAGCCCCAGCATTTT
CDR3aa: CASSTSRRVPGQPQHF

j_gene: TRBJ2-1
v_gene: TRBV7-9
abundance: NA
d_gene: TRBD2
CDR3nt: TGTGCCAGCAGCTTAGCCGGGACTAGCGGGACTCAGTTCTTC
CDR3aa: CASSLAGTSGTQFF

j_gene: TRBJ2-5
v_gene: TRBV5-1
abundance: NA
d_gene: NA
CDR3nt: TGCGCCAGCCATCTCGGACCAGCCCCGGGGGACCAGTACTTC
CDR3aa: CASHLGPAPGDQYF

j_gene: TRBJ2-1
v_gene: TRBV27
abundance: few
d_gene: NA
CDR3nt: TGTGCCATCACGCTGACTAGGGAAAAAACCAGCTCCTACAATGAGCAGTTCTTC
CDR3aa: CAITLTREKTSSYNEQFF

j_gene: TRBJ2-1
v_gene: TRBV19
abundance: NA
d_gene: TRBD1
CDR3nt: TGTGCCGCAGGGACAGGGGTCAATGAGCAGTTCTTC
CDR3aa: CAAGTGVNEQFF

j_gene: TRBJ2-1
v_gene: TRBV15
abundance: NA
d_gene: NA
CDR3nt: TGTGCCACCAGCGGAGGGGGACAATCCTACAATGAGCAGTTCTTC
CDR3aa: CATSGGGQSYNEQFF

j_gene: TRBJ1-5
v_gene: TRBV29-1
abundance: NA
d_gene: NA
CDR3nt: TGCAGCGTTTCCGACGGGTATAGCAATCAGCCCCAGCATTTT
CDR3aa: CSVSDGYSNQPQHF

j_gene: TRBJ2-5
v_gene: TRBV10-3
abundance: NA
d_gene: TRBD2
CDR3nt: TGTGCCATCAGCCCCGGGACTAGCGGGGGATACCGGGAGACCCAGTACTTC
CDR3aa: CAISPGTSGGYRETQYF

j_gene: TRBJ2-3
v_gene: TRBV4-2
abundance: NA
d_gene: TRBD2
CDR3nt: TGTGCCAGCAGCCAAGGGGGGGGACTAGCGGGACTCTCGGGGACAGATACGCAGTATTTT
CDR3aa: CASSQGGGLAGLSGTDTQYF

j_gene: TRBJ1-6
v_gene: TRBV11-1
abundance: NA
d_gene: TRBD1
CDR3nt: TGTGCCAGCAGCCCACCTAGGACAGGTGGCTCACCCCTCCACTTT
CDR3aa: CASSPPRTGGSPLHF

j_gene: TRBJ2-3
v_gene: TRBV9
abundance: few
d_gene: TRBD1
CDR3nt: TGTGCCAGCAGCGTGACCCCGGGACAGGGAATAGATACGCAGTATTTT
CDR3aa: CASSVTPGQGIDTQYF

j_gene: TRBJ1-2
v_gene: TRBV7-2
abundance: NA
d_gene: TRBD1
CDR3nt: TGTGCCAGCAGCTTAGGGGACAGGAACTATGGCTACACCTTC
CDR3aa: CASSLGDRNYGYTF

j_gene: TRBJ2-7
v_gene: TRBV6-1
abundance: NA
d_gene: TRBD2
CDR3nt: TGTGCCAGCAGTGCGTCCCTAGCGGGAGGTTTCTACGAGCAGTACTTC
CDR3aa: CASSASLAGGFYEQYF

j_gene: TRBJ1-5
v_gene: TRBV27
abundance: NA
d_gene: TRBD1
CDR3nt: TGTGCCAGCAGTCCGCGACAGGGGATGGGCAATCAGCCCCAGCATTTT
CDR3aa: CASSPRQGMGNQPQHF

j_gene: TRBJ2-1
v_gene: TRBV9
abundance: NA
d_gene: TRBD2
CDR3nt: TGTGCCAGCAGCGTGCGAGGGCGGGGGGACTCCTACAATGAGCAGTTCTTC
CDR3aa: CASSVRGRGDSYNEQFF

j_gene: TRBJ2-7
v_gene: TRBV7-2
abundance: NA
d_gene: TRBD1
CDR3nt: TGTGCCAGCAGCTTCTCTCAGGGGGCGGGCGAGCAGTACTTC
CDR3aa: CASSFSQGAGEQYF

j_gene: TRBJ2-3
v_gene: TRBV7-9
abundance: once
d_gene: NA
CDR3nt: TGTGCCAGCAGCTCCGGGACTTTCACAGATACGCAGTATTTT
CDR3aa: CASSSGTFTDTQYF

j_gene: TRBJ2-2
v_gene: TRBV5-4
abundance: NA
d_gene: TRBD2
CDR3nt: TGTGCCAGCAGCTTTGCTAGCGGGAACACCGGGGAGCTGTTTTTT
CDR3aa: CASSFASGNTGELFF

j_gene: TRBJ2-6
v_gene: TRBV5-1
abundance: NA
d_gene: NA
CDR3nt: TGCGCCAGCAGCCCGTCGGGGGCTGGGGCCAACGTCCTGACTTTC
CDR3aa: CASSPSGAGANVLTF

j_gene: TRBJ1-5
v_gene: TRBV5-1
abundance: NA
d_gene: NA
CDR3nt: TGCGCCAGCAGCCAAACAGGGAACAATCAGCCCCAGCATTTT
CDR3aa: CASSQTGNNQPQHF

j_gene: TRBJ2-5
v_gene: TRBV5-6
abundance: few
d_gene: TRBD1
CDR3nt: TGTGCCAGCAGCTTGCAAGTGATGGTGTGGGACAGGGAACAAGAGACCCAGTACTTC
CDR3aa: CASSLQVMVWDREQETQYF